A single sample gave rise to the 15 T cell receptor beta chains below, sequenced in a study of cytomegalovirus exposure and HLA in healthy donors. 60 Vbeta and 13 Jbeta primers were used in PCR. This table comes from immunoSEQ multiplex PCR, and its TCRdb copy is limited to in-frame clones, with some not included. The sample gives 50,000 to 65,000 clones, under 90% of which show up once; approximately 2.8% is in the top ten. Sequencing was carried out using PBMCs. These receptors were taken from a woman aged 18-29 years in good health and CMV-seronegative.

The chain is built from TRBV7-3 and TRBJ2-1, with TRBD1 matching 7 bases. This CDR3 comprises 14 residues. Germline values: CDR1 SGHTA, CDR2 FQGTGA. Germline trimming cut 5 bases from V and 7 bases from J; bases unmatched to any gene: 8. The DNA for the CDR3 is TGTGCCAGCAGCCCAACCGGGACAGCGAATGAGCAGTTCTTC. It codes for CASSPTGTANEQFF.

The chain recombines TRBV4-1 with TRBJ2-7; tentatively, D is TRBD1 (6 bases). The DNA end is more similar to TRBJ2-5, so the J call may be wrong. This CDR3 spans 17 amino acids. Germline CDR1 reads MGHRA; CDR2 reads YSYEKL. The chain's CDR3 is CASSQGLPGHPKETQYF. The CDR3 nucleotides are TGCGCCAGCAGCCAAGGGCTGCCGGGACACCCCAAGGAGACCCAGTACTTC.

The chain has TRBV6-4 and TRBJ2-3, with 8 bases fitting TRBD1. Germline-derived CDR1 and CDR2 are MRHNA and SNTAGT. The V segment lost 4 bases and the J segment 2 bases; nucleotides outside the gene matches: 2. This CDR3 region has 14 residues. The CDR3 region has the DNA TGTGCCAGCAGTGCGGGACAGGTCACAGATACGCAGTATTTT. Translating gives CASSAGQVTDTQYF.

CDR3 sequence reads: CASNPPTEIGELFF. The CDR3 coding sequence is TGTGCCAGTAATCCTCCGACAGAGATCGGGGAGCTGTTTTTT. This sequence joins TRBV19 and TRBJ2-2; possible D gene TRBD1, 5 bases. Germline V gene sequence: CDR1 LNHDA, CDR2 SQIVND (reference sequence). The CDR3 has 14 residues. Trimming took off 7 bases at V and 7 bases at J, with 16 bases between the two ends.

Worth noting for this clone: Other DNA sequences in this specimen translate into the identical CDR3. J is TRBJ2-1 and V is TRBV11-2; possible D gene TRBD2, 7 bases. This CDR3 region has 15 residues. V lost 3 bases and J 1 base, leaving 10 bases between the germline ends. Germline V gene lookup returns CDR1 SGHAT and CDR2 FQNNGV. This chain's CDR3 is CASSLGGLSYNEQFF. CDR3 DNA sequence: TGTGCCAGCAGCTTGGGGGGGCTATCCTACAATGAGCAGTTCTTC.

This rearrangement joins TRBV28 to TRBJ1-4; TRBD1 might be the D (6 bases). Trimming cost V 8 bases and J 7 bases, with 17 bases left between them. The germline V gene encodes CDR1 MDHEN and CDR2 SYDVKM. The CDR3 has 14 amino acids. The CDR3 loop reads CASSIGGRSEKLFF. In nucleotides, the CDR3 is TGTGCCAGCTCAATAGGGGGAAGGAGTGAAAAACTGTTTTTT. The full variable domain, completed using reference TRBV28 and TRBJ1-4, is DVKVTQSSRYLVKRTGEKVFLECVQDMDHENMFWYRQDPGLGLRLIYFSYDVKMKEKGDIPEGYSVSREKKERFSLILESASTNQTSMYLCASSIGGRSEKLFFGSGTQLSVL.

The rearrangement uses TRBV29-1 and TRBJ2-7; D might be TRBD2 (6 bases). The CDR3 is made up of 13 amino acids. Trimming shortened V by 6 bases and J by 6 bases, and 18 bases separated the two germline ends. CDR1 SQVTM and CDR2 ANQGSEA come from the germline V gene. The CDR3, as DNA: TGCAGCGTCCGAACCTCATGGGGAGGCGAGCAGTACTTC. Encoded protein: CSVRTSWGGEQYF.

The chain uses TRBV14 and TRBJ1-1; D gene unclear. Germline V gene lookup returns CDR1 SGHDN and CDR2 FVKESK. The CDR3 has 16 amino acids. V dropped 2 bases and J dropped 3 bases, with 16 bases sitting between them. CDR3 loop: CASSQYREFRDTEAFF. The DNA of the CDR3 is TGTGCCAGCAGCCAATATAGGGAGTTTCGGGACACTGAAGCTTTCTTT.

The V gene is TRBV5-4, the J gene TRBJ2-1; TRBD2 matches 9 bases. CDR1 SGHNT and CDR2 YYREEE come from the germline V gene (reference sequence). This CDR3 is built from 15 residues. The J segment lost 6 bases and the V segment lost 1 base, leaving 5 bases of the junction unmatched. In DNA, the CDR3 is TGTGCCAGCAGCTTGCCGGCGGGAGGGCCCAATGAGCAGTTCTTC. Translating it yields CASSLPAGGPNEQFF.

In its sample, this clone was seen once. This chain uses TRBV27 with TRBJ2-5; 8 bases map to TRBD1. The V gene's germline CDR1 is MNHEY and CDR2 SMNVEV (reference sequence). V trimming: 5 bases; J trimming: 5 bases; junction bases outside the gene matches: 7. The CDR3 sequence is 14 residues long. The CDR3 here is CASSPQGARETQYF. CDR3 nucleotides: TGTGCCAGCAGTCCTCAGGGGGCTAGGGAGACCCAGTACTTC.

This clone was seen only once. The CDR3 loop is CASSEGGNTIYF. Written as DNA, the CDR3 is TGTGCCAGCAGTGAAGGGGGCAACACCATATATTTT. V usage is TRBV6-1 and J usage is TRBJ1-3, with a weak D call TRBD1 (5 bases). Germline CDR1 is MNHNS and CDR2 is SASEGT. Trimming removed 1 base from V and 7 bases from J, with 5 bases in between. CDR3 size: 12 residues.

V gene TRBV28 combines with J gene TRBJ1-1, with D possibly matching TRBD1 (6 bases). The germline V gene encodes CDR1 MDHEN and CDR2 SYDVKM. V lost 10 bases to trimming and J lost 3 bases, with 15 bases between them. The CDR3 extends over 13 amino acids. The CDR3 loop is CATQQGGDTEAFF. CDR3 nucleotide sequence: TGTGCCACCCAACAGGGAGGGGACACTGAAGCTTTCTTT.

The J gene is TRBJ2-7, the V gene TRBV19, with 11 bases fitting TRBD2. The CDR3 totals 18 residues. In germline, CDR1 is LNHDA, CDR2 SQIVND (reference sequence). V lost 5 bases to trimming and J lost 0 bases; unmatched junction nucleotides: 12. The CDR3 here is CASSSRGSSGRNSYEQYF. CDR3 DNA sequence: TGTGCCAGTAGTTCCCGCGGATCTAGCGGGAGGAACTCCTACGAGCAGTACTTC.

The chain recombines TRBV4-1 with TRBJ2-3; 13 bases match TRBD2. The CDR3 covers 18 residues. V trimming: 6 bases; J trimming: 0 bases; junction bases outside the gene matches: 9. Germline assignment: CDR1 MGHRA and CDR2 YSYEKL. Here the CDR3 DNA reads TGCGCCAGCAGAGGAGGACTAGCGGGAGCGGGTAGCACAGATACGCAGTATTTT. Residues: CASRGGLAGAGSTDTQYF.

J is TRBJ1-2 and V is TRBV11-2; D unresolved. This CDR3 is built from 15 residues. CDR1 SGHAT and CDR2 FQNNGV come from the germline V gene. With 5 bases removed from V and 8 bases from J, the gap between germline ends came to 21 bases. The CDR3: CASSPLRRATRGYTF. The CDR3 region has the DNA TGTGCCAGCAGCCCCCTTAGGAGGGCCACTAGAGGCTACACCTTC.